Listed here are 25 T cell receptor beta chains from one sample, sequenced in a study of tumor and adjacent non-tumor tissue in lung cancer. The library came from three nested PCR rounds adapted from ARM-PCR protocols. MiXCR was run by TCRdb on the multiplex PCR reads, yielding one entry per CDR3 protein. The sample carries more than 90,000 distinct CDR3 sequences, less than 75% recorded once. RNA was extracted from bulk tissue without any cell sorting. Sequencing used lung tumor tissue. The receptor source for this set is a man in his sixties with non-small cell lung cancer.

Comment on this clonotype: A much larger clone sits a single nucleotide away, making a read error possible. The gene calls are TRBV5-5 and TRBJ1-2; D is undetermined. Trimming took 6 bases from V and 5 from J, leaving 17 bases between them. Per germline, CDR1 SGHKS and CDR2 YYEKEE (reference sequence). The CDR3 covers 14 residues. The DNA of the CDR3 is TGTGCCAGCAACCCTGATACCGGAGGGTATGGCTACACCTTC. Amino acid sequence: CASNPDTGGYGYTF.

The chain carries TRBV6-2 or TRBV6-3 and TRBJ2-5; 7 nucleotides align to TRBD1. V trimming: 5 bases; J trimming: 2 bases; junction bases outside the gene matches: 5. CDR3 length: 14 residues. Germline CDR1 is MNHEY and CDR2 is SVGEGT. CDR3 in amino acids: CASSPGQIQETQYF. The CDR3 DNA follows: TGTGCCAGCAGTCCGGGACAGATTCAAGAGACCCAGTACTTC.

The chain employs TRBV4-2 and TRBJ1-2; a possible D gene is TRBD1 (6 bases). This CDR3 has 15 residues. CDR1 LGHNA and CDR2 YNFKEQ come from the germline V gene. The CDR3 nucleotides are TGTGACAGTAGCCAAGTGATGTCCGGGGGCGATGGCTACACCTTC. Residues: CDSSQVMSGGDGYTF.

For this clonotype: At one end, the junction sequence differs from germline, possibly due to a read error. This chain joins TRBV5-4 and TRBJ2-1; 8 nucleotides line up with TRBD1. There are 14 residues in the CDR3. The germline CDR1 and CDR2 sequences are SGHNT and YYREEE (reference sequence). CDR3: CASSSGQANNEQFF. The CDR3 nucleotides are TGTGCCAGTAGCTCGGGACAGGCGAACAATGAGCAGTTCTTC.

Notes on this clonotype: Compared with germline, one end of the junction differs, possibly owing to a read error. The V call is TRBV4-2, the J call TRBJ1-3, with a possible D match to TRBD1 (5 bases). Germline V CDR1 and CDR2: LGHNA, YNFKEQ. CDR3 length: 16 amino acids. The CDR3 DNA reads TGTGCTAGCAGCCAAGGGGTCAAGGGTGGCGGAAACACCATATATTTT. Translation gives CASSQGVKGGGNTIYF.

This clonotype occurred a few times. This sequence may be a read error, since a much larger clone differs from it by one base. No conserved phenylalanine or tryptophan ends this CDR3, so it is likely a read error. V usage is TRBV7-9 and J usage is TRBJ2-7, with TRBD1 matching over 9 bases. This CDR3 has 18 residues. V was pared by 5 bases and J by 4 bases, with 18 bases of the junction left unmatched. Germline CDR1 reads SEHNR; CDR2 reads FQNEAQ (reference sequence). CDR3 region: CASSPKLTGQGRLYEQYS. Here the CDR3 DNA reads TGTGCCAGCAGCCCAAAATTAACGGGACAGGGAAGACTATACGAGCAGTACTCC.

This clonotype was seen repeatedly, ten times or more. V usage is TRBV20-1 and J usage is TRBJ2-3; D gene unclear. The germline V and J ends were trimmed by 6 bases and 5 bases, with 9 bases remaining between them. Germline assignment: CDR1 DFQATT and CDR2 SNEGSKA (reference sequence). The CDR3 runs 11 residues. CDR3 loop: CSAGPVDTQYF. CDR3 DNA: TGCAGTGCCGGGCCAGTAGATACGCAGTATTTT.

As to this clonotype: The junction shows a germline mismatch at one end, possibly a read error. J is TRBJ2-3 and V is TRBV4-2; TRBD2 aligns across 11 bases. The germline CDR1 and CDR2 sequences are LGHNA and YNFKEQ. This CDR3 is built from 15 residues. CDR3 in amino acids: CAISRLAGGTDTLYF. As DNA, the CDR3 is TGTGCAATCAGCCGTCTAGCGGGGGGCACAGATACGCTGTATTTT.

The chain combines TRBV29-1 with TRBJ2-2, with 7 bases identical to TRBD2. Germline V CDR1 and CDR2: SQVTM, ANQGSEA. V lost 4 bases, J lost 4 bases, and 3 bases stayed unmatched. The CDR3 is 13 residues long. The CDR3 here is CSVVGTTTGELFF. CDR3 nucleotides: TGCAGCGTTGTCGGGACTACCACCGGGGAGCTGTTTTTT.

V gene TRBV5-6 combines with J gene TRBJ2-4, with unresolved D. Germline V gene sequence: CDR1 SGHDT, CDR2 YYEEEE. CDR3 size: 15 residues. Trimming shortened V by 3 bases and J by 2 bases, and 12 bases separated the two germline ends. DNA of the CDR3: TGTGCCAGCAGCTGTTCTAGTACGACCAAAAACATTCAGTACTTC. It codes for CASSCSSTTKNIQYF.

A note on this clonotype: The final CDR3 position lacks the conserved phenylalanine or tryptophan, pointing to a likely read error. The chain employs TRBV20-1 and TRBJ1-2, with D maybe TRBD1 (5 bases). V dropped 8 bases and J dropped 4 bases, with 20 bases sitting between them. Looked up from germline, CDR1 is DFQATT and CDR2 is SNEGSKA (reference sequence). This CDR3 spans 14 amino acids. The CDR3 sequence: CSTSPPRQSYGYTI. The CDR3 nucleotides are TGCAGTACTTCACCCCCCCGACAGTCCTATGGCTACACCATC.

This clonotype came up many times. The gene calls are TRBV6-1 and TRBJ1-2, with D hard to call. Per the germline V gene, CDR1 is MNHNS and CDR2 is SASEGT. Between the trimmed V and J ends, which lost 1 base and 4 bases, there was a span of 1 base. This CDR3 has 11 amino acids. CDR3: CASSEVYGYTF. For the CDR3, the DNA is TGTGCCAGCAGTGAAGTCTATGGCTACACCTTC.

With regard to this clonotype: The germline gene is not matched at one end of the junction; a read error may be the cause. The chain is built from TRBV6-1 and TRBJ1-1, with D maybe TRBD1 (6 bases). This CDR3 spans 15 amino acids. CDR1 and CDR2 from the germline V gene are MNHNS and SASEGT. CDR3 DNA: TGTGCCACCACAGGGTCTCCTTCGTTGAACACTGGAGCTTCCTTT. The encoded protein is CATTGSPSLNTGASF.

This clonotype showed up just a few times. CDR3 residues: CATSLNTGEKLFF. CDR3 sequence (DNA): TGTGCCACCAGCTTAAATACGGGGGAAAAACTGTTTTTT. The chain has TRBV15 and TRBJ1-4, with D unresolved. The CDR3 is made up of 13 amino acids. Trimming removed 5 bases at V and 8 bases at J, with 12 bases between. In germline, CDR1 is LNHNV, CDR2 YYDKDF (reference sequence).

This clonotype appeared many times. The DNA for the CDR3 is TGTGCCAGCAGTGCGGCCCCTATCCCTCCCTATACTAGGACAGTCAATCAGCCCCAGCATTTT. This gives the protein CASSAAPIPPYTRTVNQPQHF. The chain links TRBV2 to TRBJ1-5; weak D call: TRBD1 (6 bases). Deletions cut 4 bases from V and 3 bases from J, with 31 bases between. CDR3 length equals 21 residues. Germline V gene data show CDR1 as SNHLY and CDR2 as FYNNEI.

Concerning this clonotype itself: The missing conserved phenylalanine or tryptophan at the end of this CDR3 makes a read error likely. The chain combines TRBV11-2 with TRBJ1-2; 9 nucleotides align to TRBD1. This CDR3 has 15 amino acids. V was pared by 5 bases and J by 4 bases, with 8 bases of the junction left unmatched. The V gene's germline CDR1 is SGHAT and CDR2 FQNNGV. The DNA for the CDR3 is TGTGCCAGCAGCCCTCTGGACAGGGGAGGCTATGGCTACACCTTA. Translated: CASSPLDRGGYGYTL.

This clonotype has more than one count but fewer than ten. A much larger clone is a single base away; this may be a read error. This sequence joins TRBV6-5 and TRBJ2-1; D unresolved. Germline V gene lookup returns CDR1 MNHEY and CDR2 SVGAGI. With 2 bases removed from V and 4 bases from J, the gap between germline ends came to 15 bases. The CDR3 has 16 amino acids. CDR3 coding DNA: TGTGCCAGCAGTTACGCCCCGTCCGGAGCGTACAATGAGCAGTTCTTC. As protein: CASSYAPSGAYNEQFF.

This clonotype was observed a few times. Being one base from a much bigger clone, this may be a read error. V is TRBV5-4 and J is TRBJ2-7; 9 nucleotides align to TRBD1. The CDR3 sequence is 14 residues long. Germline V gene lookup returns CDR1 SGHNT and CDR2 YYREEE (reference sequence). CDR3 region: CANSATGGPYEQYF. CDR3 bases: TGTGCCAACAGCGCCACAGGGGGCCCCTACGAGCAGTACTTC.

The table lists this clonotype with a count of one. Likely a read error: the CDR3 ends without its conserved phenylalanine or tryptophan. The chain employs TRBV4-1 and TRBJ1-2; D remains unclear. Germline V CDR1 and CDR2: MGHRA, YSYEKL. CDR3 size: 15 residues. The V end lost 0 bases, the J end lost 8 bases, and 16 bases lay between the germline ends. CDR3 region: CASSQEYPSRVGYTS. DNA for the CDR3: TGCGCCAGCAGCCAAGAGTATCCCTCCCGGGTCGGCTACACCTCC.

This clonotype was recorded only once. The junction departs from germline at one end; a sequencing error may be responsible. The chain employs TRBV4-2 and TRBJ1-5, with 7 bases fitting TRBD1. The CDR3 is 15 residues long. In germline, CDR1 is LGHNA, CDR2 YNFKEQ. CDR3 sequence reads: CAGSQGTEGNQPQHF. CDR3 nucleotide sequence: TGTGCCGGCAGCCAAGGGACAGAGGGGAATCAGCCCCAGCATTTT.

In its sample, this clonotype ranks as medium-sized. The chain carries TRBV11-2 and TRBJ2-5; D is possibly TRBD1 (7 bases). This CDR3 spans 14 amino acids. Trimming took off 5 bases at V and 5 bases at J, with 15 bases between the two ends. CDR1 and CDR2 (germline): SGHAT, FQNNGV. This chain's CDR3 is CASSLSGGQETQYF. CDR3 DNA: TGTGCCAGCAGCCTCTCAGGGGGGCAGGAGACCCAGTACTTC.

A word on this clonotype: A much larger clone differs by one base, so this may be a read error. The conserved phenylalanine or tryptophan is not found at the CDR3 terminus, so this likely reflects a read error. V gene TRBV30 combines with J gene TRBJ2-6, with D hard to call. The V gene lost 2 bases and the J gene lost 0 bases, with 8 bases spanning the gap. This CDR3 contains 15 residues. Germline CDR1 reads GTSNPN; CDR2 reads SVGIG (reference sequence). CDR3 protein: CAWSLASSGANVLTL. In nucleotides, the CDR3 is TGTGCCTGGAGTTTGGCAAGCTCTGGGGCCAACGTCCTGACTCTC.

V usage is TRBV5-1 and J usage is TRBJ1-1, with no clear D. Trimming pared 7 bases from V and 4 bases from J, leaving 14 bases between. Germline CDR1 and CDR2: SGHRS and YFSETQ. The CDR3 is 13 amino acids. For the CDR3, the DNA is TGCGCCAGCCGTGCAAATGCAAGCACTGAAGCTTTCTTT. The encoded protein is CASRANASTEAFF.

This clonotype has only a few counts. A much bigger clone sits one base away, suggesting this may be a read error. The chain is built from TRBV4-1 and TRBJ2-5; a weak D match, TRBD1 (6 bases). V dropped 2 bases and J dropped 8 bases, with 21 bases sitting between them. CDR3 length equals 16 residues. Germline-derived CDR1 and CDR2 are MGHRA and YSYEKL. The DNA of the CDR3 is TGCGCCAGCAGCCAAAATCAAGGGACATGCCCCGGTACCCAGTACTTC. Protein sequence: CASSQNQGTCPGTQYF.

As concerns this clonotype: Relative to the germline gene, one junction end is altered; a read error may explain this. This chain's CDR3 is CARSCPWDYGYTF. CDR3 bases: TGTGCCAGGAGTTGCCCTTGGGACTATGGATACACCTTC. V and J are TRBV6-2 or TRBV6-3 and TRBJ1-2; a possible D gene is TRBD1 (5 bases). The CDR3 has 13 amino acids. The germline V gene encodes CDR1 MNHEY and CDR2 SVGEGT.